The clone carrying this TCR beta chain showed up just a few times. Its antigen is not known. This sample was taken from a study of blood T cells in healthy people across ages. Study-wide results and limits: The authors considered diversity estimates from one million T cells to be underestimates.

V gave up 4 bases and J gave up 7 bases; unmatched junction bases: 11. This CDR3 has 16 amino acids. The germline CDR1 and CDR2 sequences are SGHAT and FQNNGV. Then a second PCR, running roughly 7 to 11 cycles, was carried out with a sample-barcoded 5' primer and a J-beta primer mix. The authors tagged each cDNA molecule using a template-switch adaptor with 12 random nucleotides. One entry per CDR3 protein results from TCRdb running MiXCR on the 5' RACE reads. This repertoire shows around 2 million distinct CDR3 sequences, 30% to 40% found once; its top ten account for under 25%. This receptor was taken from a human donor in good health. Sequences were obtained from blood. The J gene is TRBJ2-3, the V gene TRBV11-2; TRBD2 agrees at 10 bases. This CDR3 is CASSSILAGQDNTQYF. CDR3 sequence (DNA): TGTGCCAGCAGCTCCATACTAGCGGGACAAGACAATACGCAGTATTTT.